What follows are 16 T cell receptor beta chains derived from one specimen sequenced in a study of T cells in Graves' hyperthyroidism and ophthalmopathy. Amplification targeted TCR beta CDR3 regions from RNA transcripts. First-round RT-PCR of the TCR CDR3 relied on the HTBI primer set. TCRdb re-analysed the multiplex PCR reads in MiXCR, keeping a single row per CDR3 protein. In the table there are roughly 500,000 distinct CDR3 sequences, 46% of which are singletons. Material for sequencing was peripheral blood or thyroid tissue (not recorded which). Receptor source: an adult woman with Graves' disease, either hyperthyroidism or ophthalmopathy (not recorded which).

This clonotype was observed a handful of times. The chain couples TRBV10-3 to TRBJ1-1, with 7 bases fitting TRBD1. Trimming removed 0 bases from V and 11 bases from J; junction bases left unmatched: 3. CDR1 is ENHRY, CDR2 SYGVKD, per germline. The CDR3 is 12 amino acids. CDR3 nucleotides: TGTGCCATCAGTGAGTCAGGACAGGTTGCTTTCTTT. This codes for CAISESGQVAFF.

The rearrangement uses TRBV29-1 and TRBJ1-1; D not certain. The CDR3 contains 12 residues. V gave up 8 bases and J gave up 0 bases, with 10 bases separating them. Per germline, CDR1 SQVTM and CDR2 ANQGSEA. The CDR3 loop is CSSFKVNTEAFF. For the CDR3, the DNA is TGCAGCAGTTTCAAAGTGAACACTGAAGCTTTCTTT.

The chain couples TRBV7-8 to TRBJ2-5; 7 bases map to TRBD2. V trimming: 1 base; J trimming: 5 bases; junction bases outside the gene matches: 10. The CDR3 is made up of 16 amino acids. CDR1 and CDR2 (germline): SGHVS, FQNEAQ. CDR3 DNA: TGTGCCAGCAGCTTAGTACGGCGGGAGAAGGAGGAGACCCAGTACTTC. It codes for CASSLVRREKEETQYF.

This clonotype was seen more than once but under ten times. The rearrangement links TRBV7-3 to TRBJ2-7; TRBD2 agrees at 7 bases. The length of the CDR3 is 13 residues. The V and J ends lost 5 bases and 3 bases, in that order; junction bases with no gene match: 4. Germline V gene sequence: CDR1 SGHTA, CDR2 FQGTGA. CDR3 DNA sequence: TGTGCCAGCAGCGGGGCTAGCGGCTACGAGCAGTACTTC. Translating it yields CASSGASGYEQYF.

The V call is TRBV2, the J call TRBJ2-7, with D possibly being TRBD1 (6 bases). V lost 8 bases and J 4 bases, leaving 15 bases between the germline ends. This CDR3 region has 13 residues. Germline V lookup: CDR1 SNHLY, CDR2 FYNNEI. CDR3 sequence (DNA): TGTGCCAGCCGACCGGGACAACAATACGAGCAGTACTTC. Translation: CASRPGQQYEQYF.

This clonotype turned up a few times. This sequence joins TRBV29-1 and TRBJ1-2, with D possibly being TRBD1 (6 bases). The CDR3 totals 14 residues. The V end lost 4 bases, the J end lost 2 bases, and 14 bases lay between the germline ends. Germline V lookup: CDR1 SQVTM, CDR2 ANQGSEA. CDR3 nucleotides: TGCAGCGTTGGGGGGGCGCCTGGGAACTATGGCTACACCTTC. As protein: CSVGGAPGNYGYTF.

The chain uses TRBV19 and TRBJ2-1, with D possibly being TRBD2 (6 bases). V lost 1 base, J lost 7 bases, and 14 bases lay in between. The CDR3 length is 15 residues. Germline values: CDR1 LNHDA, CDR2 SQIVND (reference sequence). The DNA of the CDR3 is TGTGCCAGTAGTATAGTCGGGAGTCGGTCGAATGAGCAGTTCTTC. It is translated as CASSIVGSRSNEQFF.

The table lists this clonotype with many counts. The rearrangement links TRBV20-1 to TRBJ2-7; 12 nucleotides agree with TRBD2. Trimming cost V 6 bases and J 5 bases; bases outside gene matches: 8. Germline V gives CDR1 DFQATT, CDR2 SNEGSKA (reference sequence). The CDR3 is 14 amino acids. CDR3 DNA: TGCAGTGCCAGGGGACTAGCGGGCTCAGACGAGCAGTACTTC. Its translation is CSARGLAGSDEQYF.

This clonotype was seen more than once but under ten times. This could be a read error, since a much larger clone is one nucleotide away. The V call is TRBV10-3, the J call TRBJ2-7, with TRBD1 matching over 8 bases. J lost 3 bases, V lost 10 bases, and 17 bases had no gene match. Germline V lookup: CDR1 ENHRY, CDR2 SYGVKD. The CDR3 consists of 16 residues. The CDR3 spells CATEERNRGINYEQYF. Written as DNA, the CDR3 is TGTGCCACAGAAGAAAGAAACAGGGGGATCAACTACGAGCAGTACTTC.

The rearrangement links TRBV7-2 to TRBJ1-2, with TRBD1 identical over 9 bases. Per germline, CDR1 SGHTA and CDR2 FQGNSA. The CDR3 covers 17 residues. The J segment lost 4 bases and the V segment lost 5 bases, leaving 14 bases of the junction unmatched. CDR3 nucleotides: TGTGCCAGCAGCCCCGTTGGGGGACAGGGCAACCTCTATGGCTACACCTTC. It translates to CASSPVGGQGNLYGYTF.

The CDR3 protein is CSASRGQLNTEAFF. CDR3 bases: TGCAGTGCTAGCAGGGGGCAGTTGAACACTGAAGCTTTCTTT. The chain has TRBV20-1 and TRBJ1-1, with TRBD1 matching over 8 bases. The V and J ends lost 3 bases and 0 bases, in that order; junction bases with no gene match: 3. Germline CDR1 reads DFQATT; CDR2 reads SNEGSKA (reference sequence). This CDR3 comprises 14 residues.

A few counts support this clonotype. CDR3 nucleotide sequence: TGCAGCGTTGAAGGGGTCACTAGCGGGAGGAACGAGCAGTACTTC. It codes for CSVEGVTSGRNEQYF. The chain employs TRBV29-1 and TRBJ2-7; 12 bases match TRBD2. The J segment lost 5 bases and the V segment lost 1 base, leaving 6 bases of the junction unmatched. Germline V gene sequence: CDR1 SQVTM, CDR2 ANQGSEA. The CDR3 length is 15 residues.

V is TRBV12-3 or TRBV12-4 and J is TRBJ1-1; D is ambiguous. V lost 8 bases and J lost 3, with 16 bases in between. There are 14 residues in the CDR3. CDR3 sequence: CASRSAYMDTEAFF. The DNA of the CDR3 is TGTGCCAGCCGGAGCGCCTACATGGACACTGAAGCTTTCTTT.

This clonotype was found a few times. The V gene is TRBV3-1, the J gene TRBJ2-7; D uncertain. Germline CDR1 and CDR2: LGHDT and YNNKEL (reference sequence). Trimming took 0 bases from V and 2 from J, leaving 5 bases between them. The CDR3 is made up of 13 amino acids. CDR3 sequence: CASSQDYAYEQYF. In DNA form, the CDR3 reads TGTGCCAGCAGCCAAGACTACGCCTACGAGCAGTACTTC.

This clonotype was seen many times. The conserved phenylalanine or tryptophan normally closing the CDR3 is absent here, so this likely arose from a read error. The DNA is omitted, as the CDR3 cannot be located on it reliably, and the CDR3 follows TCRdb's listing. The chain joins TRBV20-1 to TRBJ1-2; the table's D call, TRBD1, has no DNA check behind it. The CDR3 length equals 8 residues, ends included. Germline V gene data show CDR1 as DFQATT and CDR2 as SNEGSKA (reference sequence). The CDR3 is CSARGGAV.

The chain employs TRBV3-1 and TRBJ1-1; 8 bases are a match to TRBD1. J lost 6 bases, V lost 5 bases, and 8 bases had no gene match. The germline CDR1 and CDR2 sequences are LGHDT and YNNKEL (reference sequence). The CDR3 totals 14 residues. The CDR3 here is CASSMTGEGAEAFF. The CDR3 nucleotides read TGTGCCAGCAGCATGACAGGGGAAGGGGCTGAAGCTTTCTTT.